The rows below give T cell receptor beta chains drawn from one sample of a study of vaccination effects on CD4 cells after COVID-19. Assay used: immunoSEQ multiplex PCR; TCRdb lists only in-frame clones, some missing. The sample lists 55,000 or so clones; around 70% were seen once. Their recognized antigens are unknown. The sample here was CD4+ T cells from PBMCs cultured with SARS-CoV-2 spike peptides, taken before COVID-19 vaccination. The origin of the receptors is a human donor who received a COVID-19 vaccine. CDR3s include the opening cysteine and the closing phenylalanine or tryptophan. Fields, in order: D gene, clone size, J gene, V gene, CDR3 protein, CDR3 DNA. D genes are given only for firm matches. Where a row states a size, it is once, few, many or the class of an expanded clone; other rows omit it.

D: NA
size: NA
J: TRBJ1-1
V: TRBV5-8
CDR3: CASSLGQGFSTEAFF
DNA: TGTGCCAGCAGCTTGGGGCAGGGGTTTAGCACTGAAGCTTTCTTT

D: NA
size: NA
J: TRBJ2-7
V: TRBV5-1
CDR3: CASSPKIMGTYEQYF
DNA: TGCGCCAGCAGCCCAAAAATCATGGGCACCTACGAGCAGTACTTC

D: NA
size: NA
J: TRBJ1-1
V: TRBV7-9
CDR3: CASSADIRRNTEAFF
DNA: TGTGCCAGCAGCGCTGACATTAGGAGGAACACTGAAGCTTTCTTT

D: NA
size: NA
J: TRBJ1-2
V: TRBV18
CDR3: CASSPGFDYGYTF
DNA: TGTGCCAGCTCACCTGGGTTTGACTATGGCTACACCTTC

D: TRBD1
size: NA
J: TRBJ1-2
V: TRBV29-1
CDR3: CSVMTGRNYGYTF
DNA: TGCAGCGTCATGACAGGGAGAAACTATGGCTACACCTTC

D: NA
size: few
J: TRBJ1-1
V: TRBV5-1
CDR3: CASSLEGGATEAFF
DNA: TGCGCCAGCAGCTTGGAGGGGGGAGCCACTGAAGCTTTCTTT

D: NA
size: few
J: TRBJ1-1
V: TRBV30
CDR3: CAWNGKMNTEAFF
DNA: TGTGCCTGGAACGGGAAGATGAACACTGAAGCTTTCTTT

D: TRBD2
size: NA
J: TRBJ2-1
V: TRBV5-1
CDR3: CASSPRTSGRGNEQFF
DNA: TGCGCCAGCAGCCCCCGGACTAGCGGGAGGGGAAATGAGCAGTTCTTC

D: NA
size: NA
J: TRBJ1-1
V: TRBV24-1
CDR3: CATSDLGALSTEAFF
DNA: TGTGCCACCAGTGATTTGGGGGCGTTGAGCACTGAAGCTTTCTTT

D: NA
size: NA
J: TRBJ2-1
V: TRBV6-6
CDR3: CASSYSRVYNEQFF
DNA: TGTGCCAGCAGTTACTCGCGGGTCTACAATGAGCAGTTCTTC

D: NA
size: NA
J: TRBJ1-5
V: TRBV19
CDR3: CASSIIGRRVIQPQHF
DNA: TGTGCCAGTAGTATAATTGGACGCAGAGTAATTCAGCCCCAGCATTTT

D: TRBD1
size: NA
J: TRBJ1-5
V: TRBV10-3
CDR3: CAISEVKGASNQPQHF
DNA: TGTGCCATCAGTGAGGTAAAGGGGGCGAGCAATCAGCCCCAGCATTTT

D: NA
size: NA
J: TRBJ2-5
V: TRBV7-2
CDR3: CASSLGELETQYF
DNA: TGTGCCAGCAGCTTGGGGGAACTAGAGACCCAGTACTTC